This is a list of T cell receptor beta chains from one sample in a study of radiation and T cells in renal cell carcinoma. Here immunoSEQ multiplex PCR was the method, and the copy in TCRdb shows in-frame clones only, minus some. The sample carries tens of thousands of clones, about 80% recorded once. This specimen was blood, taken from a patient whose treatment included radiotherapy and nephrectomy. These receptors all come from a man aged 55 to 70 with renal cell carcinoma. Each CDR3 is given with its conserved first and last residue. Fields, in order: V gene, D gene, J gene, clone size, CDR3 DNA, CDR3 protein. D genes are given only for firm matches. The size of a clone is reported for some rows only, either as once, few or many, or as a class for expanded clones.

TRBV7-2,NA,TRBJ2-4,few,TGTGCCAGCAGCTTAGTCTCCCAGGGCATCAAAAACATTCAGTACTTC,CASSLVSQGIKNIQYF
TRBV29-1,TRBD1,TRBJ2-3,few,TGCAGCACTCGGGACAGGGGGCCGACAGATACGCAGTATTTT,CSTRDRGPTDTQYF
TRBV4-3,NA,TRBJ1-6,NA,TGCGCCAGCAGCCATAGTCTCGGTAGCAGCTATAATTCACCCCTCCACTTT,CASSHSLGSSYNSPLHF
TRBV5-4,NA,TRBJ1-4,NA,TGTGCCAGCAGCTTTGGAGGGGACTATGAAAAACTGTTTTTT,CASSFGGDYEKLFF
TRBV20-1,NA,TRBJ2-3,NA,TGCAGTGGTCAAAGAGGGGATACGCAGTATTTT,CSGQRGDTQYF
TRBV12-5,NA,TRBJ2-5,NA,TGTGCTAGTGGTCAAGGAGCGGGACAGGAGACCCAGTACTTC,CASGQGAGQETQYF
TRBV7-9,NA,TRBJ1-1,NA,TGTGCCAGCAGCAGAATTGGTGCCAGATCTGAAGCTTTCTTT,CASSRIGARSEAFF
TRBV7-6,TRBD1,TRBJ1-4,NA,TGTGCCAGCAGCTTAACTAGGACAGGGGGCAATGAAAAACTGTTTTTT,CASSLTRTGGNEKLFF
TRBV11-3,TRBD1,TRBJ1-1,NA,TGTGCCAGCAGCAATGGACAGGGACCTGAAGCTTTCTTT,CASSNGQGPEAFF
TRBV2,NA,TRBJ2-5,NA,TGTGCCAGCAGTGAAATAGGTGGAGAGACCCAGTACTTC,CASSEIGGETQYF
TRBV10-3,TRBD2,TRBJ2-2,NA,TGTGCCATCAGTGAAATAGCGGGAGTGAGCACCGGGGAGCTGTTTTTT,CAISEIAGVSTGELFF
TRBV30,TRBD1,TRBJ1-2,NA,TGTGCCTGGGTCCGGGACAGGACCCTTTACACCTTC,CAWVRDRTLYTF
TRBV7-2,TRBD2,TRBJ2-1,NA,TGTGCCAGCAGCATCCCCTTGGGTAGCGGGGGGGCCGGAGAGCAGTTCTTC,CASSIPLGSGGAGEQFF
TRBV7-9,NA,TRBJ1-4,once,TGTGCCAGCAGTCTTGGGCGAAATGAAAAACTGTTTTTT,CASSLGRNEKLFF
TRBV12-5,NA,TRBJ2-5,NA,TGTGCTAGTGGTTTGGTAGGAACTTTAGAGACCCAGTACTTC,CASGLVGTLETQYF
TRBV7-9,NA,TRBJ1-2,once,TGTGCCAGCAGCGCCGAACAGGGAGACGGCTACACCTTC,CASSAEQGDGYTF
TRBV4-3,NA,TRBJ1-6,NA,TGCGCCAACAGCTCGGATGGCCAGTTTTATTCACCCCTCCACTTT,CANSSDGQFYSPLHF
TRBV25-1,NA,TRBJ1-1,NA,TGTGCCAGCAGTGAACTTCCGGAAACCGAAGCTTTCTTT,CASSELPETEAFF
TRBV23-1,NA,TRBJ1-2,few,TGCGCCGGGCATTGGGAGGGGGGGACTGGCTACACCTTC,CAGHWEGGTGYTF
TRBV5-1,NA,TRBJ2-2,NA,TGCGCCAGCAGCTTGGACGCGACACGACGCAGTTCTGCGAACACCGGGGAGCTGTTTTTT,CASSLDATRRSSANTGELFF
TRBV4-3,TRBD2,TRBJ2-1,NA,TGCGCCAGCAGCCAGGAACGGACTAGCGGCTACAATGAGCAGTTCTTC,CASSQERTSGYNEQFF
TRBV7-8,TRBD2,TRBJ2-3,NA,TGTGCCAGCAGCTTAGAACTAGCGGGAGGGGCGCAGTATTTT,CASSLELAGGAQYF
TRBV18,TRBD2,TRBJ2-3,NA,TGTGCCAGCTCACCACCTTTAGCGGGAGCGTCAGATACGCAGTATTTT,CASSPPLAGASDTQYF
TRBV4-3,NA,TRBJ1-1,NA,TGCGCCAGCAGCCAAGATACGGCGGGTGAAGCTTTCTTT,CASSQDTAGEAFF
TRBV5-1,TRBD1,TRBJ1-2,NA,TGCGCCAGCAGCTTGGTAGGACAGGGCAATGGCTACACCTTC,CASSLVGQGNGYTF
TRBV10-3,NA,TRBJ1-5,NA,TGTGCCATCAGTGAGTCGTTGAGGGGGGATCAGCCCCAGCATTTT,CAISESLRGDQPQHF
TRBV6-6,TRBD2,TRBJ2-3,NA,TGTGCCAGCTCAAATCGGGGGGGGCCGTCGGGTGATACGCAGTATTTT,CASSNRGGPSGDTQYF
TRBV14,NA,TRBJ2-7,NA,TGTGCCAGCAGCCAAAAAGGGAGAGGGGGTTCCTACGAGCAGTACTTC,CASSQKGRGGSYEQYF
TRBV5-4,TRBD1,TRBJ2-7,NA,TGTGCCAGCAGCTACGGGACAGGGGCCTACGAGCAGTACTTC,CASSYGTGAYEQYF
TRBV30,NA,TRBJ1-1,NA,TGTGCCTGGAGTCTTGTAGGGCGGATGAACACTGAAGCTTTCTTT,CAWSLVGRMNTEAFF
TRBV7-9,TRBD1,TRBJ2-4,NA,TGTGCCAGCAGCTTCGGACAGGGGAGGAACATTCAGTACTTC,CASSFGQGRNIQYF
TRBV6-6,TRBD1,TRBJ1-2,few,TGTGCCAGCAGTTCGCTAGGACAGGGATATGGCTACACCTTC,CASSSLGQGYGYTF
TRBV20-1,TRBD2,TRBJ2-1,NA,TGCAGTGCTCGAGCGGGACCCGAGGGGTTCTTC,CSARAGPEGFF
TRBV5-1,NA,TRBJ2-1,NA,TGCGCCAGCAGCTTGGGTGTGGATGAGCAGTTCTTC,CASSLGVDEQFF
TRBV4-3,NA,TRBJ2-1,NA,TGCGCCAGCAGCCAAGATGGTTCGGTCTACAATGAGCAGTTCTTC,CASSQDGSVYNEQFF
TRBV7-9,NA,TRBJ2-2,NA,TGTGCCAGCAGCTTAATTGGGGGGAACACCGGGGAGCTGTTTTTT,CASSLIGGNTGELFF
TRBV29-1,NA,TRBJ1-1,NA,TGCAGCGTTGAAGCAGGAGCCATAAGTTTCTTT,CSVEAGAISFF
TRBV7-2,NA,TRBJ2-2,NA,TGTGCCAGCAGCCCCCGGCGAGCGGGCGGGGAGCTGTTTTTT,CASSPRRAGGELFF
TRBV9,TRBD1,TRBJ1-1,NA,TGTGCCAGCAGCGCATCGACAGGGCGGGCGGGCACTGAAGCTTTCTTT,CASSASTGRAGTEAFF
TRBV27,NA,TRBJ2-2,NA,TGTGCCAGCAGTTTATCACAGGTGACCGGGGAGCTGTTTTTT,CASSLSQVTGELFF
TRBV6-1,NA,TRBJ1-3,NA,TGTGCCAGCACCCTACTCGTCGGTGGAAACACCATATATTTT,CASTLLVGGNTIYF
TRBV7-6,TRBD1,TRBJ1-1,few,TGTGCCAGCAGCTTAGCGCCGGACAGGGAAGCTTTCTTT,CASSLAPDREAFF
TRBV6-5,NA,TRBJ2-7,NA,TGTGCCAGCAGAATGTCAATATCAACCTACGAGCAGTACTTC,CASRMSISTYEQYF
TRBV6-1,NA,TRBJ1-5,NA,TGTGCCAGCAGTTCTAGACAGTCAAATCAGCCCCAGCATTTT,CASSSRQSNQPQHF
TRBV6-1,NA,TRBJ1-4,NA,TGTGCCAGCACTCCAGGGCCTTCCTCCGCTGAAAAACTGTTTTTT,CASTPGPSSAEKLFF
TRBV7-2,NA,TRBJ2-2,medium-sized,TGTGCCAGCAGCTCCTTCCACCGGGTCACCGGGGAGCTGTTTTTT,CASSSFHRVTGELFF
TRBV2,NA,TRBJ2-1,NA,TGTGCCAGCCTCCGTGTGGTAGCGGACAATGAGCAGTTCTTC,CASLRVVADNEQFF
TRBV7-9,TRBD1,TRBJ2-1,NA,TGTGCCAGCAGCTCCGGTCAGACAGGGGGAATAGATGAGCAGTTCTTC,CASSSGQTGGIDEQFF
TRBV2,TRBD1,TRBJ2-1,NA,TGTGCCAGCAGTACCGGGACAGACAATGAGCAGTTCTTC,CASSTGTDNEQFF
TRBV29-1,NA,TRBJ2-3,NA,TGCAGCGCATGGAGGGCAGGGACAGATACGCAGTATTTT,CSAWRAGTDTQYF
TRBV10-2,NA,TRBJ1-4,NA,TGCGCCAGCAGGGGGGAGCCATCAACCTCAGGGGCTAATGAAAAACTGTTTTTT,CASRGEPSTSGANEKLFF
TRBV7-6,TRBD2,TRBJ2-5,once,TGTGCCAGCAGCTTATACCCCACTAGCGGGGGGCAAGAGACCCAGTACTTC,CASSLYPTSGGQETQYF